This T cell receptor beta chain is from a study of T cell repertoires in cytomegalovirus infection (dated by TCRdb to about 2019). Regarding the complete study: The HLA type of each donor mattered for the analysis, because public TCR beta signatures pointed to carriage of CMV infection along with the matching HLA type. Study-wide findings and limitations: The ex vivo response was dominated by HLA-C-restricted CMV-specific TCR beta clonotypes, and the single most frequent clonotype in two of eight donors was supplied by these HLA-C-restricted clonotypes. In both this cohort and an independent cohort of some 350 donors, the cumulative frequency of public TCR beta family members distinguished carriers of CMV infection plus the relevant HLA type.

The sample was run on an Illumina HiSeq 1500. TCRdb reprocessing: public reads trimmed at Q25 with fastp, clones called with MiXCR, in-frame beta chains kept. CDR3 protein sequences are deduplicated, and each keeps its most common genes and DNA. The sample table shows around 550,000 distinct CDR3 sequences, and roughly 29% are seen once. The top ten clonotypes cover 13% of the sample. In the case of this clonotype: This clone's antigen is unknown. The sample holds no much larger clone one base away, and base qualities are not on file.

V lost 2 bases and J lost 5 bases, and the count of bases not matched to a germline gene is 4. Inclusive of the bounding cysteine and phenylalanine, the CDR3 is 13 residues long. Only the CDR3 DNA is retained, 39 bases long and in frame from the first base. CDR1 and CDR2 were assigned from the germline V gene (reference sequence) as GTSNPN and SVGIG. Sequenced material: PBMCs. This chain joins TRBV30 to TRBJ1-1, with 8 bases in between that match TRBD1. This clonotype originated in a human donor in good health (CMV status not recorded). Some clones in this sample may be carry-over from other donors' samples. The sequence in DNA is TGTGCCTGGAGTTCAGGACAGGGAACTGAAGCTTTCTTT. The resulting protein is CAWSSGQGTEAFF.